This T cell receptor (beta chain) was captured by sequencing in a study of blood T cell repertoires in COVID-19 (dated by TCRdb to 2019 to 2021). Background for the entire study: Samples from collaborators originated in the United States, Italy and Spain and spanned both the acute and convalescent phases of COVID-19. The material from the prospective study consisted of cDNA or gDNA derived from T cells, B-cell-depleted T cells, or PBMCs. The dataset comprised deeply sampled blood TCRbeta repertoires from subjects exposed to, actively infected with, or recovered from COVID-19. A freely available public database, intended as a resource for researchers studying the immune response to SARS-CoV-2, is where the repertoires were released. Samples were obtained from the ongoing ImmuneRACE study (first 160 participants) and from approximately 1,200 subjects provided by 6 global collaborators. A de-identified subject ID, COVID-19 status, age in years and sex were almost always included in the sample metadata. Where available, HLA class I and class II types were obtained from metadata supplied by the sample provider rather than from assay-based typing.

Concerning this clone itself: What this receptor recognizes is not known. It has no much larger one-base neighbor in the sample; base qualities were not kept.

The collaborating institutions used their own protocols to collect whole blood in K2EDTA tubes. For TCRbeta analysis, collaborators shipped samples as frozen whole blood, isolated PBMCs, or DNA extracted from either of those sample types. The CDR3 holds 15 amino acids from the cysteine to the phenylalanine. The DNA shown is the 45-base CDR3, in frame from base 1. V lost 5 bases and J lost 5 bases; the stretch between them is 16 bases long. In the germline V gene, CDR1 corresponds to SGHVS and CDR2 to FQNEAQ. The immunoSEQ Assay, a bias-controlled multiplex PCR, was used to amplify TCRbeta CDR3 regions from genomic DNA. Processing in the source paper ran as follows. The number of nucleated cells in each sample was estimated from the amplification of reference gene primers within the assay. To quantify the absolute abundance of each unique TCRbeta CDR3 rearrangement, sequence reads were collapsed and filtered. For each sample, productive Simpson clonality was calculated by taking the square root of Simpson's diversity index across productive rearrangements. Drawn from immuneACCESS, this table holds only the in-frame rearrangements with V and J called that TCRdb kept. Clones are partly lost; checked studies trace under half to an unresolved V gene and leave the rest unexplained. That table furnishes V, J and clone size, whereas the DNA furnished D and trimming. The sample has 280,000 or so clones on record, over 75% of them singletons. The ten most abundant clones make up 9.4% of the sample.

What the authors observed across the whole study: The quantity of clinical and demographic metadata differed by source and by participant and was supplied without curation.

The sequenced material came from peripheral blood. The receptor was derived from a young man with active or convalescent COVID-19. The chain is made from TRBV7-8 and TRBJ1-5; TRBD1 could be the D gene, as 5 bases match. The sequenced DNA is TGTGCCAGCAGCGGCCAGACGCGGGGCGATCAGCCCCAGCATTTT. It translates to CASSGQTRGDQPQHF.